These T cell receptor beta chains were read from a single sample in a study of vaccination and CD4 T cells after COVID-19. No cognate antigen is known for these TCRs. TCRdb itself ran the PCR reads through MiXCR, one entry per CDR3 protein. Of roughly 14,000 distinct CDR3 sequences listed, 40% to 65% were seen once; the top ten hold around 10%. Source: CD4+ T cells from blood, cultured in vitro, taken before SARS-CoV-2 vaccination. Source of these receptors: a human donor who had recovered from COVID-19. CDR3s leave out the opening cysteine and the closing phenylalanine or tryptophan. Each record gives: V gene, CDR3 protein.

TRBV20-1 SARERGQGDPRLYNEQF
TRBV7-8 ASRWSGVGEQY
TRBV7-2 ASSLGRTNQPQH
TRBV20-1 SASTARSYNSPLH
TRBV6-1 ASSEQNRDREQY
TRBV19 ASRVAGELF
TRBV10-3 AISGQANQPQH
TRBV6-2/TRBV6-3 ASADGYGYT
TRBV2 ASSRQGEGTEAF
TRBV7-8 ASSQGRGAYEQY
TRBV7-2 ASSLRSGKQY
TRBV2 ASRGDNTDTQY
TRBV15 ATSRAGSDQPQH
TRBV20-1 SANRGLNTEAF
TRBV5-1 ASSLGGGLAGETQY
TRBV29-1 SVEEWRRSRWF
TRBV7-2 ASSSPGLSYEQY
TRBV5-1 ASSFRDTYNSPLH
TRBV20-1 SAPDSQRGNTIY
TRBV2 ASSGGQETQY
TRBV29-1 SVLTGGLDQPQH
TRBV6-1 ASSRAGTGNGYT
TRBV6-1 ASRGLAGGGGQF
TRBV4-1 ASSQEASNPDTQY
TRBV28 ASNQDGDSGANVLT
TRBV28 ASSLQGARFQPQH
TRBV12-3/TRBV12-4 ASSLGTLRTDTQY
TRBV11-3 ASSLGARGARSEQF
TRBV27 ASIRLAGSYEQY